These 4 T cell receptor beta chains came from one sample sequenced in a study of early T cells in non-severe SARS-CoV-2 infection. TCRdb fed the 5' RACE reads into MiXCR, producing one record per CDR3 protein. There are around 57,000 distinct CDR3 sequences in the sample; 4.5% to 7.5% occur only once, and about 3.4% lies in the top ten. The sequencing used whole blood, collected at baseline. These receptors came from an adult who was a healthcare worker with PCR-confirmed SARS-CoV-2 infection or an uninfected control (not recorded which).

This clonotype was counted between two and nine times. V usage is TRBV28 and J usage is TRBJ1-1, with D unclear. The V gene's germline CDR1 is MDHEN and CDR2 SYDVKM. This CDR3 region has 12 residues. Deletions cut 3 bases from V and 5 bases from J, with 7 bases between. CDR3 loop: CASSLRWTEAFF. CDR3 bases: TGTGCCAGCAGTTTGCGTTGGACTGAAGCTTTCTTT.

This chain uses TRBV28 with TRBJ2-5, with D possibly matching TRBD1 (6 bases). CDR3 length equals 14 residues. V was pared by 2 bases and J by 7 bases, with 14 bases between. Germline lookup yields CDR1 MDHEN and CDR2 SYDVKM. The CDR3 nucleotides are TGTGCCAGCAGTTTAGTGGACAGCGTAGTGACCCAGTACTTC. Translating gives CASSLVDSVVTQYF.

In its sample, this clonotype was seen many times. V is TRBV11-2 and J is TRBJ2-1; no definite D call. Germline CDR1 SGHAT, CDR2 FQNNGV. The length of the CDR3 is 12 residues. V was trimmed by 3 bases and J by 6 bases, leaving 6 bases between them. In DNA form, the CDR3 reads TGTGCCAGCAGCTTTTTAGGCAATGAGCAGTTCTTC. Translated: CASSFLGNEQFF.

The chain uses TRBV7-3 and TRBJ2-7; D is unclear. CDR3 length: 14 residues. Germline V lookup: CDR1 SGHTA, CDR2 FQGTGA. V was trimmed by 2 bases and J by 6 bases, leaving 14 bases between them. The CDR3 spells CASSLRQPPGEQYF. Here the CDR3 DNA reads TGTGCCAGCAGCTTACGTCAGCCCCCGGGCGAGCAGTACTTC.